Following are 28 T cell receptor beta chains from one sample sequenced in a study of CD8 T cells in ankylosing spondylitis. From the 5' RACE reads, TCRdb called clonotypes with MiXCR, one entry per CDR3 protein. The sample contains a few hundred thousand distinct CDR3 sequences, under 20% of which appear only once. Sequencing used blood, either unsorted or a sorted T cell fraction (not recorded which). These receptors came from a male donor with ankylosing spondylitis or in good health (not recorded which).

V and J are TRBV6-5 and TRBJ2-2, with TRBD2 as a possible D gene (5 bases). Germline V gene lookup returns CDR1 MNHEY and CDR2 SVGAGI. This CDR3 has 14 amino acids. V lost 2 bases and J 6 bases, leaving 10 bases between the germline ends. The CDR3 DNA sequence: TGTGCCAGCAGTTACGGGAGTCTGGCCGGGGAGCTGTTTTTT. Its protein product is CASSYGSLAGELFF.

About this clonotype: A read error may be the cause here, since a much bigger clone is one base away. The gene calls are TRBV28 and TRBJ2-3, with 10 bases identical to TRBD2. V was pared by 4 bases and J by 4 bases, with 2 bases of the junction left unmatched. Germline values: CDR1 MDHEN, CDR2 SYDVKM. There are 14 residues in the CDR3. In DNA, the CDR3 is TGTGCCAGCAGTTCTAGCGGGAGCGCAGATACGCAGTATTTT. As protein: CASSSSGSADTQYF. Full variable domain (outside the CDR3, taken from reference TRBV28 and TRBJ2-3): DVKVTQSSRYLVKRTGEKVFLECVQDMDHENMFWYRQDPGLGLRLIYFSYDVKMKEKGDIPEGYSVSREKKERFSLILESASTNQTSMYLCASSSSGSADTQYFGPGTRLTVL.

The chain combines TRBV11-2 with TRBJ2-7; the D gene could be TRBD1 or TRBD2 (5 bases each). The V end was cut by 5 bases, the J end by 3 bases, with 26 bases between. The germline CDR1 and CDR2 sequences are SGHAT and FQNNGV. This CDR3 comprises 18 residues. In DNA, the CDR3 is TGTGCCAGCAGCGGTCCGACCCGGGACCCCGATTTGTACTACGAGCAGTACTTC. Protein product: CASSGPTRDPDLYYEQYF.

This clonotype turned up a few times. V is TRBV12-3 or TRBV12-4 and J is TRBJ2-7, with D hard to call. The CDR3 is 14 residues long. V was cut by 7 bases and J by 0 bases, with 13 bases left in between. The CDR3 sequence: CASTVLGSSYEQYF. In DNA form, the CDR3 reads TGTGCCAGCACCGTGCTGGGGTCCTCCTACGAGCAGTACTTC.

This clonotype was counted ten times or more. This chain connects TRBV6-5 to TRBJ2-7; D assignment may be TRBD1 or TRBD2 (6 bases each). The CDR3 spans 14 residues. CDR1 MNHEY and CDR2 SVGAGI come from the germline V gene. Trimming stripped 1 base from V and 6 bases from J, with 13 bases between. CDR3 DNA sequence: TGTGCCAGCAGTTACTGGGGGGCAGTTGGCGAGCAGTACTTC. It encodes CASSYWGAVGEQYF.

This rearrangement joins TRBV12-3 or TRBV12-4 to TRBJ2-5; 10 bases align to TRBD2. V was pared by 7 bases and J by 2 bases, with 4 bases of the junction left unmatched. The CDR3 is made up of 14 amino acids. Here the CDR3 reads CASNLAGVQETQYF. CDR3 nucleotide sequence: TGTGCCAGCAACCTAGCGGGAGTTCAAGAGACCCAGTACTTC.

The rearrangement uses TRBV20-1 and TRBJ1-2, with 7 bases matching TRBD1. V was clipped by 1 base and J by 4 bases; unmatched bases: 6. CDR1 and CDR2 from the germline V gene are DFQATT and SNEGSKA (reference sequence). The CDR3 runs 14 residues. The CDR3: CSARGRGDLYGYTF. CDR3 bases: TGCAGTGCTAGAGGCAGGGGGGACCTCTATGGCTACACCTTC.

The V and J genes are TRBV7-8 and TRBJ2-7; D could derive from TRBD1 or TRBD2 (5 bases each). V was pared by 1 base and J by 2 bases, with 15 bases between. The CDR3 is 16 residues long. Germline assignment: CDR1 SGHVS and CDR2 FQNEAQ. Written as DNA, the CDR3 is TGTGCCAGCAGCTTAGACCCGGGGCAGCCAACCTACGAGCAGTACTTC. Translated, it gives CASSLDPGQPTYEQYF. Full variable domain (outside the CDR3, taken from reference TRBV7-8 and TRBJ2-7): GAGVSQSPRYKVAKRGQDVALRCDPISGHVSLFWYQQALGQGPEFLTYFQNEAQLDKSGLPSDRFFAERPEGSVSTLKIQRTQQEDSAVYLCASSLDPGQPTYEQYFGPGTRLTVT.

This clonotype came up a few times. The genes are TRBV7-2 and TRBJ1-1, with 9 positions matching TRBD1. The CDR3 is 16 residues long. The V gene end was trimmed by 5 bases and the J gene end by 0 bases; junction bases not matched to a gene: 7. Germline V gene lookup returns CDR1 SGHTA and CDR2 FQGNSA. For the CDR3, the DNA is TGTGCCAGCAGCGATCCGACAGGGGGGGTGAACACTGAAGCTTTCTTT. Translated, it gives CASSDPTGGVNTEAFF.

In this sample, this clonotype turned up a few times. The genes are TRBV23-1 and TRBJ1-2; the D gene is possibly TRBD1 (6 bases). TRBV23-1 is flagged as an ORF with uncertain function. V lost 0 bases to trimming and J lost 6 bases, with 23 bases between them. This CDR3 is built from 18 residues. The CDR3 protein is CASSQSSRDTGVGDGYTF. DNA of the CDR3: TGCGCCAGCAGTCAATCATCGCGGGACACCGGGGTTGGCGATGGCTACACCTTC.

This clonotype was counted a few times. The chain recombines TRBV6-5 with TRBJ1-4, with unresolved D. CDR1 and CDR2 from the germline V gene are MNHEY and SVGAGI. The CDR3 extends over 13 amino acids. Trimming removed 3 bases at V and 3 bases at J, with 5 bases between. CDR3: CASSYGANEKLFF. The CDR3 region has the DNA TGTGCCAGCAGTTATGGTGCTAATGAAAAACTGTTTTTT.

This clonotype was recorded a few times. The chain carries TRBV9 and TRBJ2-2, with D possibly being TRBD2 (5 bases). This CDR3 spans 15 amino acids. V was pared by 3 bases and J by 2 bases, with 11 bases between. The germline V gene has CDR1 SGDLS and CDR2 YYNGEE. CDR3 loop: CASSASGTNTGELFF. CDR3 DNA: TGTGCCAGCAGCGCCAGCGGAACCAACACCGGGGAGCTGTTTTTT.

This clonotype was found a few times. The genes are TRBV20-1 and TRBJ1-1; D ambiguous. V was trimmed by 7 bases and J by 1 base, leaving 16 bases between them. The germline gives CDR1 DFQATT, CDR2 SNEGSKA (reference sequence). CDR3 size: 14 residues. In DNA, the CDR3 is TGCAGTGTTACCATCCACAGAGAGAACACTGAAGCTTTCTTT. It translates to CSVTIHRENTEAFF.

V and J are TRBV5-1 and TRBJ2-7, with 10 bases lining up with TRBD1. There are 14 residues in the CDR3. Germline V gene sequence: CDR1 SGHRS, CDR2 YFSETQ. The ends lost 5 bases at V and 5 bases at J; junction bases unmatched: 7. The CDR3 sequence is CASSRDRGTHEQYF. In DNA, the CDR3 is TGCGCCAGCAGTCGGGACAGGGGAACACACGAGCAGTACTTC.

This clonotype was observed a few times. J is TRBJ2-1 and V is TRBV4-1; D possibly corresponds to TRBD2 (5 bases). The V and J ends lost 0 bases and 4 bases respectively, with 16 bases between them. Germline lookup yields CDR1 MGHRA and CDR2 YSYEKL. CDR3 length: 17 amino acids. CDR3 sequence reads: CASSQDPPRGFYNEQFF. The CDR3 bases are TGCGCCAGCAGCCAAGACCCCCCCCGGGGATTTTACAATGAGCAGTTCTTC.

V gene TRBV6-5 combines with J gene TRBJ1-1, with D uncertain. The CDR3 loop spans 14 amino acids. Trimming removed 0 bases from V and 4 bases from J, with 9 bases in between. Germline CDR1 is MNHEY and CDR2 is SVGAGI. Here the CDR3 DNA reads TGTGCCAGCAGTTACTCCGATTCTGGCACTGAAGCTTTCTTT. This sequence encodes CASSYSDSGTEAFF.

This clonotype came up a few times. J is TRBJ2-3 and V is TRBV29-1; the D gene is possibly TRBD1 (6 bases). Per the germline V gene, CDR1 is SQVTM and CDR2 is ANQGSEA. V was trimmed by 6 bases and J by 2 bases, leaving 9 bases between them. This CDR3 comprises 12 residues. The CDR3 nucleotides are TGCAGCGTAAACAGGGACACAGATACGCAGTATTTT. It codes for CSVNRDTDTQYF.

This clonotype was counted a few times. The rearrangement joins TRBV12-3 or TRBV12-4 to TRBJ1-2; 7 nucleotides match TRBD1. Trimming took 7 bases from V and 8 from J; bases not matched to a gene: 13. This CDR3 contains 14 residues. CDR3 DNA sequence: TGTGCCAGCACCCAATTACAGGGGAGAGGCGGCTACACCTTC. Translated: CASTQLQGRGGYTF.

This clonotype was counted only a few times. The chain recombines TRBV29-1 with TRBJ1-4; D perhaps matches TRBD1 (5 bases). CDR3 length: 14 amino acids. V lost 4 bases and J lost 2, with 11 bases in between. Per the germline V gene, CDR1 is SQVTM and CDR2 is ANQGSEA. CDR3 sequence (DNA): TGCAGCGTTGCGGGGGAGGCGACTAATGAAAAACTGTTTTTT. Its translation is CSVAGEATNEKLFF.

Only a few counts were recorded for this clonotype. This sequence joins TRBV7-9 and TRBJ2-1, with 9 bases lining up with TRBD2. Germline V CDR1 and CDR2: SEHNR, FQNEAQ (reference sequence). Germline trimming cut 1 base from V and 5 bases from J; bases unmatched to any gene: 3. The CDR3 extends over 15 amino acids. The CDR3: CASSLGPSGNNEQFF. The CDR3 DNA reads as TGTGCCAGCAGCTTAGGCCCTAGCGGGAACAATGAGCAGTTCTTC.

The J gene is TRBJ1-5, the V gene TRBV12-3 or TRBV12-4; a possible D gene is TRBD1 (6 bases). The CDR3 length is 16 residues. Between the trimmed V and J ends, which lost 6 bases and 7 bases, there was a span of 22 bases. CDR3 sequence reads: CASSPAGAPISQPQHF. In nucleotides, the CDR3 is TGTGCCAGCAGCCCTGCAGGGGCTCCGATCAGCCAGCCCCAGCATTTT.

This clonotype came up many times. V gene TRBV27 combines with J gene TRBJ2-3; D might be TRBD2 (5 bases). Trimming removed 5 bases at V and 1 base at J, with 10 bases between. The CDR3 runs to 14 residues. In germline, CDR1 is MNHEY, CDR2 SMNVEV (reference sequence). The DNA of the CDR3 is TGTGCCAGCAGTGGGGAGTCGGGCACAGATACGCAGTATTTT. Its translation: CASSGESGTDTQYF.

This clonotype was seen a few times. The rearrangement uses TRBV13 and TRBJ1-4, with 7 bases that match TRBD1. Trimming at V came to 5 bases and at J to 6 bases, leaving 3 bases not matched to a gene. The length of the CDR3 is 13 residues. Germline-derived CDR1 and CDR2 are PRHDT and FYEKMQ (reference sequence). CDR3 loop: CASSRQGDEKLFF. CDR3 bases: TGTGCCAGCAGCCGACAGGGAGATGAAAAACTGTTTTTT.

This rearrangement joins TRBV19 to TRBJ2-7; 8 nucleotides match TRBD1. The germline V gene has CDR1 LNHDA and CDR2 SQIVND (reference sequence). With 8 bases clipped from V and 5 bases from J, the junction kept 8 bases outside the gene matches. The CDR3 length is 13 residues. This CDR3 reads CASGHRGNNEQYF. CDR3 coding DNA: TGTGCCAGTGGGCACAGGGGGAATAACGAGCAGTACTTC.

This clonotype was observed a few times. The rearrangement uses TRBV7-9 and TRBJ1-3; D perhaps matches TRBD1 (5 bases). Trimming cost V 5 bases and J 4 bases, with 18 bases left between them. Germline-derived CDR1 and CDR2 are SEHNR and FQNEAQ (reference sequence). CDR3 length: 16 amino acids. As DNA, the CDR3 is TGTGCCAGCAGCCCCTATCTCAGGGAGCAAGGAAACACCATATATTTT. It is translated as CASSPYLREQGNTIYF.

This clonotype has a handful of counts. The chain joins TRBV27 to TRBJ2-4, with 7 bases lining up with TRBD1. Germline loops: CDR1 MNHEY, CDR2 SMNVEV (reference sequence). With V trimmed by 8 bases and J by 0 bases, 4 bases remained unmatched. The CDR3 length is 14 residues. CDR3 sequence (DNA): TGTGCCAGCGGGGACAGACTAGCCAAAAACATTCAGTACTTC. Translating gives CASGDRLAKNIQYF.

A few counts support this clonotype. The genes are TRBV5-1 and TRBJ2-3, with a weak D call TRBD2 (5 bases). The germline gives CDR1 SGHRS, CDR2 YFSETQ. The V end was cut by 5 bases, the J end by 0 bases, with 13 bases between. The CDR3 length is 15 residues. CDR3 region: CASRNLDFSTDTQYF. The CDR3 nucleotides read TGCGCCAGCAGAAATCTGGACTTTAGCACAGATACGCAGTATTTT. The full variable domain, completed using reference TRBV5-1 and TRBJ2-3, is KAGVTQTPRYLIKTRGQQVTLSCSPISGHRSVSWYQQTPGQGLQFLFEYFSETQRNKGNFPGRFSGRQFSNSRSEMNVSTLELGDSALYLCASRNLDFSTDTQYFGPGTRLTVL.

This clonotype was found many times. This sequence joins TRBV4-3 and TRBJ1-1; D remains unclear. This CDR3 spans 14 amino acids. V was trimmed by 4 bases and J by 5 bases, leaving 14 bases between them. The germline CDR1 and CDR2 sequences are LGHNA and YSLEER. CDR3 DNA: TGCGCCAGCAGCCCTCGGAAGGGCGATACTGAAGCTTTCTTT. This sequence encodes CASSPRKGDTEAFF.